These T cell receptor beta chains were read from a single sample in a study of cytomegalovirus exposure and HLA in healthy donors. Repertoires were generated with immunoSEQ multiplex PCR, while TCRdb's copy carries only in-frame clones and drops some. The sample records fewer than 95,000 clones, about 85% being singletons. The sequenced sample was PBMCs. These receptors were obtained from a man between 40 and 49 years old in good health and CMV-seropositive. The CDR3 runs from the conserved cysteine through the conserved F or W. A D gene is named only where the DNA matches it firmly. The size field is filled for only some rows; it gives once, few, many or a size class.

clone size,D gene,V gene,J gene,CDR3 DNA,CDR3 protein
-,TRBD2,TRBV4-1,TRBJ2-3,TGCGCCAGCAGCCAGGGAGCGGGGGGGCCGAGTTCCACAGATACGCAGTATTTT,CASSQGAGGPSSTDTQYF
-,TRBD1,TRBV6-1,TRBJ2-7,TGTGCCAGCAGCGACACAGGGGCCGAGCAGTACTTC,CASSDTGAEQYF
-,TRBD2,TRBV7-2,TRBJ2-4,TGTGCCAGCAGCTTAGTCCCACTAGCGGAGATCTCCAAAAACATTCAGTACTTC,CASSLVPLAEISKNIQYF
-,-,TRBV5-4,TRBJ2-1,TGTGCCAGCAGCTTGGGGGGGCCCTACAATGAGCAGTTCTTC,CASSLGGPYNEQFF
-,-,TRBV5-8,TRBJ1-6,TGTGCCAGCAGCTTGATAACCGCGACACCCGGAGGTTCACCCCTCCACTTT,CASSLITATPGGSPLHF
-,TRBD2,TRBV11-2,TRBJ2-7,TGTGCCAGCAGCCCGGCGGGAGTCCCCTACGAGCAGTACTTC,CASSPAGVPYEQYF
-,-,TRBV7-8,TRBJ2-5,TGTGCCAGCAGCACCCCTAGCGTTGGGGAGACCCAGTACTTC,CASSTPSVGETQYF
-,TRBD1,TRBV5-1,TRBJ1-1,TGCGCCAGCAGCTACAGGACATCACGGACAGGAGCGAACACTGAAGCTTTCTTT,CASSYRTSRTGANTEAFF
once,TRBD2,TRBV2,TRBJ2-3,TGTGCCAGCATTCGGACTAGCGGAGCTAGCACAGATACGCAGTATTTT,CASIRTSGASTDTQYF
once,-,TRBV9,TRBJ2-7,TGTGCCAGCAGCGTAGGGGCAGGCTACGAGCAGTACTTC,CASSVGAGYEQYF
-,TRBD1,TRBV19,TRBJ1-5,TGCGCCAGTAGAAGACAGGGTGACAATCAGCCCCAGCATTTT,CASRRQGDNQPQHF
-,-,TRBV7-2,TRBJ1-5,TGTGCCAGCAGCTTAGGAGGGCAACAGCCCCAGCATTTT,CASSLGGQQPQHF
-,-,TRBV15,TRBJ2-5,TGTGCCACCAGCAGAGTTCCCGGGGAAGAGACCCAGTACTTC,CATSRVPGEETQYF
-,TRBD2,TRBV5-4,TRBJ2-5,TGTGCCAGCAGCCCGAGAAAGCGGGGGTACGGAGAGACCCAGTACTTC,CASSPRKRGYGETQYF
-,-,TRBV7-3,TRBJ1-2,TGTGCCAGCAGCTTAGAGTACAGGGTTGGCTACACCTTC,CASSLEYRVGYTF
once,-,TRBV7-2,TRBJ2-7,TGTGCCAGCAGCTTAATCGACAGTCGCTACGAGCAGTACTTC,CASSLIDSRYEQYF
-,TRBD2,TRBV5-5,TRBJ2-3,TGTGCCAGTAAAAGCGGGACTAGCACAGATACGCAGTATTTT,CASKSGTSTDTQYF
-,TRBD1,TRBV19,TRBJ2-1,TGTGCCAGTACTGACGGGACAGGTGCTTGGAGGTCCTACAATGAGCAGTTCTTC,CASTDGTGAWRSYNEQFF
once,-,TRBV5-1,TRBJ2-5,TGCGCCAGCAGCTTGTCAGGTACCCGCCAAGAGACCCAGTACTTC,CASSLSGTRQETQYF
-,TRBD2,TRBV30,TRBJ2-7,TGTGCCTGGAGTGTTTTCGGGACTAGCGCAATTGGGAGCTCCTACGAGCAGTACTTC,CAWSVFGTSAIGSSYEQYF
once,TRBD2,TRBV4-1,TRBJ2-5,TGCGCCAGCAGCCGAGGGACTAGCGGGGGTAAGACCCAGTACTTC,CASSRGTSGGKTQYF
-,-,TRBV19,TRBJ2-2,TGTGCCAGTAGACCCCGGGGGAACAAGGACGGGGAGCTGTTTTTT,CASRPRGNKDGELFF
-,TRBD1,TRBV6-5,TRBJ1-1,TGTGCCAGCAGTTACGCATATCCCGGGACAGGGTTTGAAGCTTTCTTT,CASSYAYPGTGFEAFF
once,-,TRBV6-6,TRBJ2-3,TGTGCCAGCAGTTCGCTGGACTTCACAGATACGCAGTATTTT,CASSSLDFTDTQYF
-,-,TRBV7-3,TRBJ2-1,TGTGCCAGCAGCACACACGGGACTCCTTACTACAATGAGCAGTTCTTC,CASSTHGTPYYNEQFF
-,TRBD1,TRBV6-5,TRBJ1-2,TGTGCCAGTACTGGACAGGGGCGAAACTATGGCTACACCTTC,CASTGQGRNYGYTF
-,-,TRBV10-3,TRBJ2-7,TGTGCCATCAGTGAGTCGACAGGCATGATCGCTACGTTCGAGCAGTACTTC,CAISESTGMIATFEQYF
-,TRBD1,TRBV5-1,TRBJ1-6,TGCGCCAGCAGCCAAGGGACAGGGTGGTCACCCCTCCACTTT,CASSQGTGWSPLHF
-,-,TRBV10-3,TRBJ1-2,TGTGCCATCAGTGAGAGAGAGGATGGCTACACCTTC,CAISEREDGYTF
-,TRBD1,TRBV28,TRBJ1-2,TGTGCCAGTTGGAGGACAGGGAAGATTGCGAACTATGGCTACACCTTC,CASWRTGKIANYGYTF
-,TRBD1,TRBV7-3,TRBJ2-7,TGTGCCAGCAGCCCCACCCGGGACAGGGTTTATAGGCCCTACGAGCAGTACTTC,CASSPTRDRVYRPYEQYF
-,-,TRBV11-3,TRBJ2-1,TGTGCCAGCAGCCCGGGACTGGTGTACAATGAGCAGTTCTTC,CASSPGLVYNEQFF
-,TRBD1,TRBV5-1,TRBJ1-4,TGCGCCAGCAGCACGACAGGGAACTCTAATGAAAAACTGTTTTTT,CASSTTGNSNEKLFF
-,-,TRBV5-6,TRBJ1-1,TGTGCCAGCAGCTTATCGACAGGACGGACTGAAGCTTTCTTT,CASSLSTGRTEAFF
-,-,TRBV6-6,TRBJ2-1,TGTGCCAGCACTACCACGGGACAATTGGGAGATGAGCAGTTCTTC,CASTTTGQLGDEQFF
-,TRBD1,TRBV10-1,TRBJ2-2,TGCGCCAGCAGCCCCGACAGGGACACCGGGGAGCTGTTTTTT,CASSPDRDTGELFF
-,-,TRBV5-4,TRBJ2-7,TGTGCCAGCAGCTTGGGGGCAGCCTCGATGGCCTACGAGCAGTACTTC,CASSLGAASMAYEQYF
once,-,TRBV6-6,TRBJ2-5,TGTGTAACAGGGCCCCAAGAGACCCAGTACTTC,CVTGPQETQYF
-,-,TRBV4-1,TRBJ2-1,TGCGCCAGCAGCCAAGATTTTGGCTTCCCCAATGAGCAGTTCTTC,CASSQDFGFPNEQFF
-,-,TRBV5-6,TRBJ1-1,TGTGCCAGCAGCTTGGAACGGGGGACTGAAGCTTTCTTT,CASSLERGTEAFF